What follows are 7 T cell receptor beta chains derived from one specimen sequenced in a study of T cell responses to AZD1222 COVID-19 vaccine (dated by TCRdb to the early 2020s). Per the publication, the time point label means: baseline before first vaccination. Taken with the paper, the label for treatment or condition translates to: meningococcal conjugate vaccine given as trial control. The method behind the library was the immunoSEQ multiplex PCR assay. TCRdb re-hosts the immuneACCESS table, in-frame sequences only. Its copies lack some clones; in the studies checked, an unresolved V gene accounts for under half of them, and the cause for the rest is not known. Across this sample there are some 89,000 clones, with 85% to 90% seen only once. Of the sample, approximately 4.5% falls within the top ten clones. The starting material was peripheral blood, obtained on day 0 of MenACWY control vaccination. These receptors were collected from an adult in good health.

The chain uses TRBV18 and TRBJ1-4; D is undetermined. Germline CDR1 KGHSH, CDR2 LQKENI. The CDR3 is 17 amino acids. Trimming pared 3 bases from V and 4 bases from J, leaving 18 bases between. The CDR3 DNA reads as TGTGCCAGCTCACCCGGGCCGCATTTATCAAGTAATGAAAAACTGTTTTTT. It is translated as CASSPGPHLSSNEKLFF. Based on the CDR3 plus reference TRBV18 and TRBJ1-4, the full variable domain is NAGVMQNPRHLVRRRGQEARLRCSPMKGHSHVYWYRQLPEEGLKFMVYLQKENIIDESGMPKERFSAEFPKEGPSILRIQQVVRGDSAAYFCASSPGPHLSSNEKLFFGSGTQLSVL.

V gene TRBV6-2 or TRBV6-3 combines with J gene TRBJ2-7, with a tentative D call TRBD2 (5 bases). The CDR3 length is 15 residues. The ends were cut back, 4 bases at V and 4 bases at J, with 17 bases in the middle. The germline V gene encodes CDR1 MNHEY and CDR2 SVGEGT. CDR3 DNA: TGTGCCAGCAGTTCAAACCGGGATATATCGTACGAGCAGTACTTC. The encoded protein is CASSSNRDISYEQYF.

The V and J genes are TRBV19 and TRBJ1-4; no definite D call. The V and J ends lost 4 bases and 6 bases respectively, with 6 bases between them. The length of the CDR3 is 12 residues. Germline V gives CDR1 LNHDA, CDR2 SQIVND (reference sequence). CDR3 loop: CASSRQDEKLFF. The CDR3 DNA sequence: TGTGCCAGTAGTAGGCAGGATGAAAAACTGTTTTTT.

This chain uses TRBV10-3 with TRBJ2-2, with TRBD2 identical over 8 bases. This CDR3 is built from 14 residues. Unmatched junction bases numbered 9, after V lost 10 bases and J lost 5 bases. Germline CDR1 is ENHRY and CDR2 is SYGVKD. DNA for the CDR3: TGTGCCACAACCGCGGGGGGTCTGACCGGGGAGCTGTTTTTT. Amino acids: CATTAGGLTGELFF.

The chain recombines TRBV6-5 with TRBJ1-5; 7 nucleotides align to TRBD1. CDR3 length: 15 amino acids. V was clipped by 8 bases and J by 0 bases; unmatched bases: 7. Germline V gene data show CDR1 as MNHEY and CDR2 as SVGAGI. CDR3 DNA sequence: TGTGCCAGCGGGATAGGGGGCTATAGCAATCAGCCCCAGCATTTT. Translated: CASGIGGYSNQPQHF.

The chain links TRBV19 to TRBJ2-3; D unclear. Germline CDR1 is LNHDA and CDR2 is SQIVND (reference sequence). With 4 bases removed from V and 1 base from J, the gap between germline ends came to 12 bases. The CDR3 length is 15 residues. The CDR3 bases are TGTGCCAGTAGTAATCACGGCTTGGGCACAGATACGCAGTATTTT. Its translation: CASSNHGLGTDTQYF.

The chain uses TRBV6-1 and TRBJ1-2; tentative D call: TRBD1 (5 bases). Between the trimmed V and J ends, which lost 3 bases and 8 bases, there was a span of 7 bases. The CDR3 has 11 residues. Germline-derived CDR1 and CDR2 are MNHNS and SASEGT. This CDR3 is CASSEWGGYTF. The CDR3 DNA reads as TGTGCCAGCAGTGAGTGGGGCGGCTACACCTTC.